Shown below are 3 T cell receptor beta chains from a single sample sequenced in a study of early T cells in non-severe SARS-CoV-2 infection. TCRdb processed the 5' RACE reads anew with MiXCR; each CDR3 protein has one entry. The sample includes 65,000 to 85,000 distinct CDR3 sequences, roughly 13% of them seen just once. Sample: whole blood. The receptors derive from an adult who was a healthcare worker with PCR-confirmed SARS-CoV-2 infection or an uninfected control (not recorded which).

This clonotype came up many times. The J gene is TRBJ2-1, the V gene TRBV6-5; TRBD1 matches 11 bases. Unmatched junction bases numbered 8, after V lost 10 bases and J lost 3 bases. CDR1 MNHEY and CDR2 SVGAGI come from the germline V gene. The CDR3 is made up of 15 amino acids. The chain's CDR3 is CATRSGTGGYNEQFF. The DNA for the CDR3 is TGTGCCACCCGATCCGGGACAGGGGGCTACAATGAGCAGTTCTTC.

This clonotype was seen only a few times. J is TRBJ2-6 and V is TRBV9; 8 bases are a match to TRBD1. The CDR3 is 15 amino acids. The germline V gene has CDR1 SGDLS and CDR2 YYNGEE. The V and J ends lost 4 bases and 2 bases, in that order; junction bases with no gene match: 2. CDR3 loop: CASSLQGAGANVLTF. CDR3 sequence (DNA): TGTGCCAGCAGCTTACAGGGGGCTGGGGCCAACGTCCTGACTTTC.

This chain links TRBV25-1 with TRBJ2-7, with 7 bases that match TRBD2. J lost 3 bases, V lost 10 bases, and 21 bases had no gene match. This CDR3 comprises 17 residues. Germline V gene data show CDR1 as MGHDK and CDR2 as SYGVNS. CDR3 in amino acids: CATTAPGMTSRDYEQYF. In DNA, the CDR3 is TGTGCCACTACGGCCCCAGGGATGACTAGCAGAGACTACGAGCAGTACTTC.